This T cell receptor beta chain was observed in a study of blood T cell repertoires in COVID-19 (dated by TCRdb to between 2020 and 2021). The study in broad terms: Samples covering the acute and convalescent phases of COVID-19 were provided by collaborators in the United States, Italy and Spain. The material from the prospective study consisted of cDNA or gDNA derived from T cells, B-cell-depleted T cells, or PBMCs. The dataset comprised deeply sampled blood TCRbeta repertoires from subjects exposed to, actively infected with, or recovered from COVID-19. A freely available public database, intended as a resource for researchers studying the immune response to SARS-CoV-2, is where the repertoires were released. The samples were drawn from two sources: the first 160 participants of the ongoing ImmuneRACE study, and approximately 1,300 subjects contributed by 6 global collaborators. The sample metadata nearly always contained a de-identified subject ID, COVID-19 status, age in years and sex. Where HLA class I and class II types were available, the types were taken from metadata supplied by the sample provider, not from assay-based typing.

Including cysteine and phenylalanine, the CDR3 has 17 amino acids. Only the CDR3 portion is preserved as DNA: 51 bases, with reading frame beginning at the first base. For this clone: This clone's antigen is unknown. The sample holds no much larger clone one base away, and base qualities are not on file.

TCRbeta CDR3 regions were amplified from genomic DNA using the immunoSEQ Assay, a bias-controlled multiplex PCR. As for how the authors treated the data: The number of nucleated cells in each sample was estimated by amplification of reference gene primers within the assay. To quantify the absolute abundance of each unique TCRbeta CDR3 rearrangement, sequence reads were collapsed and filtered. For each sample, productive Simpson clonality was calculated as the square root of Simpson's diversity index across productive rearrangements. TCRdb mirrors the immuneACCESS table, restricted to in-frame sequences. Some clones are absent from its copies; in checked studies, under half trace to an unresolved V gene, and the reason for the others is unknown. V, J and clone size derive from that table, while D and trimming were established from the DNA sequence. The sample contains around 60,000 clones, around 80% of them found a single time. Approximately 18% of the sample rests with the top ten.

At one collaborating source in Seattle, patients were enrolled during active infection and were followed longitudinally through the course of disease. Each collaborating institution followed its own protocols to collect whole blood in K2EDTA tubes. Collaborator samples were shipped for TCRbeta analysis as frozen whole blood, isolated PBMCs, or DNA extracted from either sample type. Findings and caveats that apply to the study as a whole: How much clinical and demographic metadata was included differed by source and by participant, and the metadata was provided uncurated.

The sequenced sample consisted of peripheral blood. The TCR sequence derives from a man in his thirties or forties with COVID-19, enrolled during active disease. The sequence links TRBV21-1 to TRBJ2-2; the DNA was not used to check the table's D call, TRBD1. TRBV21-1 is tagged as a pseudogene. The CDR3 protein sequence reads: CASSNDKDRTNTGELFF. The DNA reads TGTGCCAGCAGCAATGACAAGGACAGGACGAACACCGGGGAGCTGTTTTTT.